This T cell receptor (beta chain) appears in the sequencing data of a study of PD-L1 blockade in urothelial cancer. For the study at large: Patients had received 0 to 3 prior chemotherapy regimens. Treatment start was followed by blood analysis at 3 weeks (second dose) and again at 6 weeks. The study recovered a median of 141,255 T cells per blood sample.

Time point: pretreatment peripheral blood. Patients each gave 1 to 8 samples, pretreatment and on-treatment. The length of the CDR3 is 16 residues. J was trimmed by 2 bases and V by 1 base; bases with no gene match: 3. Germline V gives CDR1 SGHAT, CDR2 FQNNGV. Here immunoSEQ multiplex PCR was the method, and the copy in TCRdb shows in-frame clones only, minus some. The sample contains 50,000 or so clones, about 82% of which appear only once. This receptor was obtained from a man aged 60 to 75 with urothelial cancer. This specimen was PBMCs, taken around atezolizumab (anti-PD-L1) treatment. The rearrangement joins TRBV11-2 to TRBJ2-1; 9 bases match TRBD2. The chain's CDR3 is CASSLGGTSPYNEQFF. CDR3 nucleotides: TGTGCCAGCAGCTTAGGCGGGACTAGCCCCTACAATGAGCAGTTCTTC.